This T cell receptor (beta chain) was captured in a study of T cell clones after liver transplantation. Study-wide background: Third-party-reactive TCRbeta sequences from pre-transplant mixed lymphocyte reactions served as antigen-independent comparators. Blood was drawn pre-transplant, before withdrawal, and after full or failed withdrawal.

Clones were read by immunoSEQ multiplex PCR, and TCRdb kept only the in-frame ones, dropping some. The profile shows around 77,000 clones, 75% to 90% of them singletons. Sample: CD4+ T cells from blood, taken 12 months after liver transplant. This receptor was identified in a human patient who received a liver transplant. Part of the T cells may come from the graft donor.

CDR3 DNA sequence: TGCGCCAGCAGCCAAGTAACAGGGATAGCTTTCTTT. Protein: CASSQVTGIAFF. The gene calls are TRBV4-3 and TRBJ1-1; D is perhaps TRBD1 (6 bases). V dropped 1 base and J dropped 10 bases, with 10 bases sitting between them. The germline V gene has CDR1 LGHNA and CDR2 YSLEER. The CDR3 sequence is 12 residues long.